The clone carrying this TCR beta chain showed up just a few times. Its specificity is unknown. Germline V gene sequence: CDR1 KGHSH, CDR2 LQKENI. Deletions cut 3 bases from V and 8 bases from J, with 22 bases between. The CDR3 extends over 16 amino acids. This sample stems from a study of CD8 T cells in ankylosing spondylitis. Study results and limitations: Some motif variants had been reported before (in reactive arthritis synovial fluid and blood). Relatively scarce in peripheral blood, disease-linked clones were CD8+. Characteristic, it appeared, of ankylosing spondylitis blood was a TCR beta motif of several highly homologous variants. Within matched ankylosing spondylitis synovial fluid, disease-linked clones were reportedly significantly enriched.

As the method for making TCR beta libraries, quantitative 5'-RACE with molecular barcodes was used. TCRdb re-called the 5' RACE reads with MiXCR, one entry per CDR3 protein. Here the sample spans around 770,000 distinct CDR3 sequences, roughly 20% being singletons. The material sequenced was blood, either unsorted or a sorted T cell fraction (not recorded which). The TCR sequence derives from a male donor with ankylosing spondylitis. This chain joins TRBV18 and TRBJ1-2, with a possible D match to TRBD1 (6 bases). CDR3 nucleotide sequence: TGTGCCAGCTCACCCCAGGCTTCAGGGGACATGGGAGGCTACACCTTC. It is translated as CASSPQASGDMGGYTF.